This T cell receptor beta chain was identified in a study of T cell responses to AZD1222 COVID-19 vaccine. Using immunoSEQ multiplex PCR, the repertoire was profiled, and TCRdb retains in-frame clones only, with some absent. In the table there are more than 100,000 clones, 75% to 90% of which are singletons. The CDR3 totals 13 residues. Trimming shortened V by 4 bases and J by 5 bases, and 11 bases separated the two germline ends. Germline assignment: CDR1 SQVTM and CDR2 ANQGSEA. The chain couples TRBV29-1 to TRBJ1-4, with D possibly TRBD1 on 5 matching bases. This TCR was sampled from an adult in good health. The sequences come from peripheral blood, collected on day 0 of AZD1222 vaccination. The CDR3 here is CSVASGRNEKLFF. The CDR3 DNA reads TGCAGCGTTGCCTCGGGACGGAATGAAAAACTGTTTTTT.